This is a list of T cell receptor beta chains from one sample in a study of blood T cell repertoires in COVID-19. The assay was immunoSEQ multiplex PCR, and TCRdb's table has in-frame clones only and misses some. The sample consists of around 20,000 clones, 82% of them appearing once. Sample: peripheral blood. Source of these receptors: a human donor in a cohort sampled during active COVID-19. The CDR3 runs from the conserved cysteine through the conserved F or W.

v_call	cdr3_aa
TRBV7-9	CASSPDLDGYTF
TRBV19	CASSIDLLGHGTTNEKLFF
TRBV7-9	CASSFYGSDRNPNEQFF
TRBV19	CASNQLGQDSNQPQHF
TRBV19	CASRGPLGEQYF
TRBV27	CASSLSGGGPYGYTF
TRBV25-1	CATNENQPQHF
TRBV4-2	CASSQGGGRTYNEQFF
TRBV21-1	CATKRRDRKTYEQYF
TRBV23-1	CASSQDRPGNEQYF
TRBV6-1	CASSDLAGSNEQFF
TRBV15	CATSTVEIARWSTDTQYF
TRBV14	CARGRYEQYF
TRBV25-1	CASSEGDRLNTEAFF
TRBV7-9	CASSLAEGLAVANTGELFF
TRBV6-5	CASRKMGQGTGELFF
TRBV7-8	CASSPREGPYEQYF
TRBV28	CASRVSGLSTDTQYF
TRBV5-1	CASSFGGRKDEAFF
TRBV6-4	CATSTAGEGDTQYF
TRBV11-2	CASRHAGLSYEQYF
TRBV5-6	CASSLSGGNQPQHF
TRBV7-2	CASSPMGAVHHYGYTF
TRBV6-6	CASSLTGRGTGELFF
TRBV5-1	CASSLGRTEAFF
TRBV23-1	CASSQESTGLNNEQFF
TRBV5-1	CASSFESGGELFF
TRBV7-6	CASSFEIAGDSYNEQFF
TRBV7-9	CASSLARGSWDTQYF
TRBV7-2	CASSLVGGVEAPQHF
TRBV6-5	CASTRTSGATGELFF
TRBV11-2	CASSLDRVGDNEQFF
TRBV4-2	CASSQVGEYNEQFF
TRBV20-1	CSASGGSSGSYNEQFF
TRBV29-1	CSVMGDRGFLQYF
TRBV6-4	CASSDGTGGPDTQYF
TRBV13	CASSTPRQGGDSPLHF
TRBV2	CASSVGGTGNQPQHF
TRBV30	CAWSGGVSSTDTQYF
TRBV15	CATSRGDFTDTQYF
TRBV28	CASSLVGTSGVYNEQFF
TRBV2	CASSEAQGAREKLFF
TRBV6-1	CASSEWGENTEAFF
TRBV28	CASSNTGQGNSPLHF